A selection of T cell receptor beta chains follows, all from one sample in a study of beta chain features in type 1 diabetes. Profiled with immunoSEQ multiplex PCR; TCRdb holds only in-frame clones, not every one. The sample includes 350,000 or so clones, around 19% of them seen just once. The sample was naive CD4+ T cells from blood. The receptors here all came from a woman under 30 in good health. CDR3s include the opening cysteine and the closing phenylalanine or tryptophan. A D gene is named only where the DNA matches it firmly. Some rows have no size entry. The others give once, few or many, or a class for an expanded clone.

D | J | V | size | length | DNA | CDR3
TRBD2 | TRBJ2-1 | TRBV30 | few | 14 | TGTGCCTGGAAGACCCGGGACTACTACAATGAGCAGTTCTTC | CAWKTRDYYNEQFF
. | TRBJ2-1 | TRBV12-5 | . | 13 | TGTGCTAGTGCCCGGTCAGGGGTAGGTGAGCAGTTCTTC | CASARSGVGEQFF
TRBD2 | TRBJ2-2 | TRBV7-2 | few | 16 | TGTGCCAGCAGCCCCTCTCCCCGACTAGCGGGCAGGGAGCTGTTTTTT | CASSPSPRLAGRELFF
. | TRBJ2-1 | TRBV30 | few | 16 | TGTGCCTGGAGTGGGGCCCCTCTGAGCTCCTACAATGAGCAGTTCTTC | CAWSGAPLSSYNEQFF
TRBD2 | TRBJ2-1 | TRBV19 | . | 18 | TGTGCCAGTAGTGCCCAGACCGGGACTAGCGGTATCTACAATGAGCAGTTCTTC | CASSAQTGTSGIYNEQFF
TRBD2 | TRBJ2-1 | TRBV29-1 | . | 15 | TGCAGCGTTGTAGCGGGAGGCCCCTCCTACAATGAGCAGTTCTTC | CSVVAGGPSYNEQFF
. | TRBJ1-2 | TRBV30 | few | 15 | TGTGCCTTGGTCCAGGGCGGCGGTATGGACTATGGCTACACCTTC | CALVQGGGMDYGYTF
TRBD1 | TRBJ1-1 | TRBV11-2 | . | 15 | TGTGCCAGCAGTTCAATACAGGGGAGAGGGACTGAAGCTTTCTTT | CASSSIQGRGTEAFF
. | TRBJ1-1 | TRBV9 | . | 15 | TGTGCCAGCAGCGTTAGCGAAAACTCGAACACTGAAGCTTTCTTT | CASSVSENSNTEAFF
. | TRBJ2-7 | TRBV28 | few | 14 | TGTGCCAGCATTCACCGGGACAACTCCTACGAGCAGTACTTC | CASIHRDNSYEQYF
. | TRBJ2-7 | TRBV12-5 | . | 13 | TGTGCTAGTGGTTTCTCCTACGGCGGGGAGCAGTACTTC | CASGFSYGGEQYF
. | TRBJ2-1 | TRBV10-3 | . | 13 | TGTGCCATCAGTGACTCGGCGGGTGGTGAGCAGTTCTTC | CAISDSAGGEQFF
TRBD1 | TRBJ1-2 | TRBV7-9 | . | 14 | TGTGCCAGCAGCCCAAGAAGACAGGGACATGGCTACACCTTC | CASSPRRQGHGYTF
. | TRBJ2-1 | TRBV5-1 | . | 16 | TGCGCCAGCAGCTTGGGGACTTGGCGGGCCCACAATGAGCAGTTCTTC | CASSLGTWRAHNEQFF
TRBD1 | TRBJ1-4 | TRBV29-1 | few | 14 | TGCAGCGTCCTAAGCCGGGACAGGGGAGAAAAACTGTTTTTT | CSVLSRDRGEKLFF
TRBD2 | TRBJ2-1 | TRBV12-5 | . | 16 | TGTGCTAGTGGCTTCTCCGTTATGGCGGGAGTTAATGAGCAGTTCTTC | CASGFSVMAGVNEQFF
TRBD1 | TRBJ2-3 | TRBV7-9 | few | 13 | TGTGCCAGTCTCGACAGGGCGTCGGATACGCAGTATTTT | CASLDRASDTQYF
. | TRBJ2-7 | TRBV5-1 | . | 14 | TGCGCCAGCAGCGGGAGGGGGAGCTCCTACGAGCAGTACTTC | CASSGRGSSYEQYF
TRBD1 | TRBJ2-7 | TRBV6-7 | . | 14 | TGTGCCAGCAGTTACCCCGACAGGGGATACGAGCAGTACTTC | CASSYPDRGYEQYF
TRBD2 | TRBJ2-6 | TRBV5-4 | few | 20 | TGTGCCAGCAGCTCAAGGACTAGCGGGGGCCGTAGCTCTGGGGCCAACGTCCTGACTTTC | CASSSRTSGGRSSGANVLTF
. | TRBJ1-2 | TRBV7-8 | few | 16 | TGTGCCAGCAGCTTAGTGAGGCTGGGGGCCGGGGATGGCTACACCTTC | CASSLVRLGAGDGYTF
. | TRBJ2-1 | TRBV10-3 | few | 14 | TGTGCCATCAGTGGCGGGGAGTTAAGAAATGAGCAGTTCTTC | CAISGGELRNEQFF
. | TRBJ2-3 | TRBV5-1 | . | 13 | TGCGCCAGCAGCTTAAGCAGCACAGATACGCAGTATTTT | CASSLSSTDTQYF
. | TRBJ2-3 | TRBV14 | . | 13 | TGTGCCAGCAGCCTGTTGGGAGGAGATACGCAGTATTTT | CASSLLGGDTQYF
TRBD2 | TRBJ2-6 | TRBV5-1 | . | 15 | TGCGCCAGCATAGCGGGCCCCTCTGGGGCCAACGTCCTGACTTTC | CASIAGPSGANVLTF
. | TRBJ1-5 | TRBV29-1 | . | 16 | TGCAGCGTTGAAGTAGCGGGAAGCGGGAGCAATCAGCCCCAGCATTTT | CSVEVAGSGSNQPQHF
TRBD1 | TRBJ2-4 | TRBV19 | . | 14 | TGTGCCAGTAGCGACTCCGGACAGGGAAACATTCAGTACTTC | CASSDSGQGNIQYF
. | TRBJ1-1 | TRBV27 | . | 14 | TGTGCCAGCTCCAAACCAGGGGTAGGGACTGAAGCTTTCTTT | CASSKPGVGTEAFF
. | TRBJ2-7 | TRBV6-5 | . | 15 | TGTGCCAGCAAGAGGGCGGGGAGAGCACCCTACGAGCAGTACTTC | CASKRAGRAPYEQYF
. | TRBJ1-4 | TRBV7-9 | few | 12 | TGTGCCAGCAGTCAGGATAATGAAAAACTGTTTTTT | CASSQDNEKLFF
. | TRBJ1-5 | TRBV6-1 | few | 13 | TGTGCCAGCAGTGTACAGGGATGGCAGCCCCAGCATTTT | CASSVQGWQPQHF
TRBD2 | TRBJ2-7 | TRBV7-9 | few | 15 | TGTGCCAGCAGCTTACGGGAGGGCGACTCCTACGAGCAGTACTTC | CASSLREGDSYEQYF
. | TRBJ1-3 | TRBV7-2 | . | 16 | TGTGCCAGCAGCTTGAATTCCCCAGGGGTCAGTCGCACCATATATTTT | CASSLNSPGVSRTIYF
. | TRBJ1-6 | TRBV7-2 | few | 15 | TGTGCCAGCAGCTTATCCGGGATTCGGGATTCACCCCTCCACTTT | CASSLSGIRDSPLHF
. | TRBJ2-5 | TRBV29-1 | few | 12 | TGCAGCGTTGAAAGCACTCGGGGGACCCAGTACTTC | CSVESTRGTQYF
. | TRBJ1-1 | TRBV7-3 | few | 13 | TGTGCCAGCAGCCCTTCGGTGAACACTGAAGCTTTCTTT | CASSPSVNTEAFF
. | TRBJ2-3 | TRBV4-1 | few | 15 | TGCGCCAGCAGCCCCCTTGGGCTCCTCACAGATACGCAGTATTTT | CASSPLGLLTDTQYF
. | TRBJ2-2 | TRBV4-1 | . | 15 | TGCGCCAGCAGCCAAGGACAGGCGTACACCGGGGAGCTGTTTTTT | CASSQGQAYTGELFF